A single sample is the source of the 27 T cell receptor beta chains below, sequenced in a study of cytomegalovirus exposure and HLA in healthy donors. Profiling relied on immunoSEQ multiplex PCR, and the TCRdb table lists in-frame clones only, not all of them. The profile shows 150,000 to 180,000 clones, less than 90% of them singletons. The sample taken for sequencing was PBMCs. The receptors here all came from a man between 18 and 35 years old in good health and CMV-seropositive.

This clone was counted only a few times. V and J are TRBV15 and TRBJ1-5; D is undetermined. V was cut by 0 bases and J by 2 bases, with 8 bases left in between. The germline gives CDR1 LNHNV, CDR2 YYDKDF (reference sequence). This CDR3 comprises 15 residues. CDR3 loop: CATSRDRIGNQPQHF. In DNA, the CDR3 is TGTGCCACCAGCAGAGACCGTATAGGCAATCAGCCCCAGCATTTT.

This chain connects TRBV5-5 to TRBJ1-2; 10 nucleotides align to TRBD1. CDR3 length: 14 amino acids. J gave up 3 bases and V 3 bases, and 2 bases lay outside the gene matches. CDR1 SGHKS and CDR2 YYEKEE come from the germline V gene (reference sequence). CDR3 nucleotide sequence: TGTGCCAGCAGCTCGGACAGGGGGGACTATGGCTACACCTTC. Residues: CASSSDRGDYGYTF.

V gene TRBV7-2 combines with J gene TRBJ2-7, with 7 bases that match TRBD2. Germline CDR1 SGHTA, CDR2 FQGNSA. The CDR3 runs 16 residues. V was pared by 5 bases and J by 3 bases, with 13 bases of the junction left unmatched. The CDR3 DNA follows: TGTGCCAGCAGCCCCCCCTACGAGCGGGAAAACTACGAGCAGTACTTC. Encoded protein: CASSPPYERENYEQYF.

Comments on this clone: This sample includes further DNA sequences coding for the same CDR3. The chain employs TRBV7-9 and TRBJ1-1, with D possibly matching TRBD1 (5 bases). Trimming cost V 2 bases and J 1 base, with 5 bases left between them. Germline-derived CDR1 and CDR2 are SEHNR and FQNEAQ (reference sequence). This CDR3 region has 13 residues. The CDR3 region is CASSLTGNTEAFF. The DNA of the CDR3 is TGTGCCAGCAGCTTAACAGGGAACACTGAAGCTTTCTTT.

This clone appeared once. J is TRBJ1-1 and V is TRBV9; 8 nucleotides match TRBD1. V lost 0 bases and J lost 5; bases outside the gene matches: 6. CDR3 size: 15 residues. Germline CDR1 reads SGDLS; CDR2 reads YYNGEE. The CDR3: CASSVALDRGTEAFF. DNA for the CDR3: TGTGCCAGCAGCGTAGCCCTCGACAGGGGTACTGAAGCTTTCTTT.

This sequence joins TRBV5-6 and TRBJ2-7; TRBD2 might be the D (5 bases). The CDR3 spans 16 residues. Germline CDR1 and CDR2: SGHDT and YYEEEE. V gave up 0 bases and J gave up 6 bases, with 19 bases separating them. CDR3 nucleotides: TGTGCCAGCAGCTTGGAGGCGGGCAGGTATATATCCGAGCAGTACTTC. It translates to CASSLEAGRYISEQYF.

This clone has only one observation. The CDR3 coding sequence is TGTGCCAGCAGCTCCCGAGGGGCGGGGGGGCCCCAGTACTTC. This gives the protein CASSSRGAGGPQYF. The chain is built from TRBV7-2 and TRBJ2-7, with TRBD2 matching 9 bases. Germline CDR1 is SGHTA and CDR2 is FQGNSA. The V segment lost 4 bases and the J segment 10 bases; nucleotides outside the gene matches: 11. This CDR3 spans 14 amino acids.

The CDR3 loop is CASSQLAETDTQYF. The CDR3 DNA reads as TGTGCCAGCTCCCAGCTCGCGGAGACAGATACGCAGTATTTT. The chain recombines TRBV18 with TRBJ2-3; no clear D gene. The CDR3 is 14 residues long. CDR1 KGHSH and CDR2 LQKENI come from the germline V gene. Trimming pared 6 bases from V and 3 bases from J, leaving 13 bases between.

The chain links TRBV11-3 to TRBJ2-3; 9 bases line up with TRBD1. This CDR3 contains 14 residues. V was pared by 5 bases and J by 1 base, with 1 base of the junction left unmatched. Per germline, CDR1 SGHNT and CDR2 YENEEA. CDR3 in amino acids: CASSRDRGTDTQYF. The CDR3 DNA reads TGTGCCAGCAGCCGGGACAGGGGCACAGATACGCAGTATTTT.

The V call is TRBV7-9, the J call TRBJ1-1, with D possibly TRBD1 on 5 matching bases. Between the trimmed V and J ends, which lost 2 bases and 7 bases, there was a span of 11 bases. CDR3 size: 13 residues. CDR1 is SEHNR and CDR2 is FQNEAQ in the germline V gene (reference sequence). The CDR3 DNA reads TGTGCCAGCAGCTTAACAGGACCAATTGAAGCTTTCTTT. Its translation: CASSLTGPIEAFF.

J is TRBJ2-3 and V is TRBV15; D might be TRBD2 (6 bases). From germline, CDR1 is LNHNV and CDR2 YYDKDF (reference sequence). The germline V and J ends were trimmed by 0 bases and 0 bases, with 7 bases remaining between them. CDR3 length: 15 residues. Written as DNA, the CDR3 is TGTGCCACCAGCAGAGATCTAGCGAGCACAGATACGCAGTATTTT. It yields the protein CATSRDLASTDTQYF.

This chain links TRBV9 with TRBJ2-5; possible D gene TRBD1, 5 bases. The CDR3 contains 14 residues. Germline assignment: CDR1 SGDLS and CDR2 YYNGEE. Deletions cut 1 base from V and 5 bases from J, with 12 bases between. The CDR3 DNA reads TGTGCCAGCAGCGTAAACCCAGGGTGGGAGACCCAGTACTTC. The encoded protein is CASSVNPGWETQYF.

This chain joins TRBV30 and TRBJ1-1; D is undetermined. The germline V and J ends were trimmed by 3 bases and 6 bases, with 17 bases remaining between them. CDR1 and CDR2 (germline): GTSNPN, SVGIG (reference sequence). The length of the CDR3 is 14 residues. CDR3 nucleotides: TGTGCCTGGAGGACCGGGGTCCGAGAGGCTGAAGCTTTCTTT. It encodes CAWRTGVREAEAFF.

The rearrangement links TRBV28 to TRBJ2-1; TRBD2 matches at 8 bases. The CDR3 is 13 amino acids. The trim removed 4 bases at V and 12 bases at J, leaving 8 bases unmatched. The germline CDR1 and CDR2 sequences are MDHEN and SYDVKM. The CDR3 DNA sequence: TGTGCCAGCAGTTGGGGAAGCGGGAGAGGGCAGTTCTTC. This gives the protein CASSWGSGRGQFF. Based on the CDR3 plus reference TRBV28 and TRBJ2-1, the full variable domain is DVKVTQSSRYLVKRTGEKVFLECVQDMDHENMFWYRQDPGLGLRLIYFSYDVKMKEKGDIPEGYSVSREKKERFSLILESASTNQTSMYLCASSWGSGRGQFFGPGTRLTVL.

About this clone itself: A much larger clone sits a single nucleotide away, making a read error possible. This chain uses TRBV6-5 with TRBJ2-3; TRBD1 matches 10 bases. Germline loops: CDR1 MNHEY, CDR2 SVGAGI. The CDR3 is made up of 14 amino acids. The trim removed 6 bases at V and 1 base at J, leaving 1 base unmatched. CDR3 residues: CASSGTGGTDTQYF. The CDR3 DNA reads as TGTGCCAGCAGCGGGACAGGGGGCACAGATACGCAGTATTTT.

J is TRBJ1-1 and V is TRBV5-1, with TRBD1 identical over 10 bases. Germline CDR1 and CDR2: SGHRS and YFSETQ. J gave up 8 bases and V 3 bases, and 1 base lay outside the gene matches. This CDR3 spans 12 amino acids. The CDR3 region has the DNA TGCGCCAGCAGCTGGACAGGGGGAGAAGCTTTCTTT. This gives the protein CASSWTGGEAFF.

The chain has TRBV7-9 and TRBJ1-2, with 9 bases matching TRBD1. The CDR3 contains 14 residues. The V segment lost 6 bases and the J segment 4 bases; nucleotides outside the gene matches: 6. Germline values: CDR1 SEHNR, CDR2 FQNEAQ (reference sequence). CDR3 bases: TGTGCCAGCAGTCCTCCGGGACAGGGCTATGGCTACACCTTC. Protein product: CASSPPGQGYGYTF. Combining the CDR3 with reference TRBV7-9 and TRBJ1-2 gives the whole variable domain DTGVSQNPRHKITKRGQNVTFRCDPISEHNRLYWYRQTLGQGPEFLTYFQNEAQLEKSRLLSDRFSAERPKGSFSTLEIQRTEQGDSAMYLCASSPPGQGYGYTFGSGTRLTVV.

This clone appeared once. The chain links TRBV30 to TRBJ2-1; TRBD2 matches at 10 bases. CDR1 is GTSNPN, CDR2 SVGIG, per germline (reference sequence). The CDR3 loop spans 13 amino acids. CDR3 region: CAEVLAGVGEQFF. In DNA form, the CDR3 reads TGTGCGGAGGTGCTAGCGGGAGTTGGTGAGCAGTTCTTC.

This clone occurred a few times. The rearrangement uses TRBV19 and TRBJ2-7; D gene uncertain. CDR3 length: 12 amino acids. V shed 5 bases and J shed 0 bases, with 5 bases lying between them. Germline assignment: CDR1 LNHDA and CDR2 SQIVND (reference sequence). The CDR3 loop is CASSLFSYEQYF. The CDR3 nucleotides read TGTGCCAGTAGTCTGTTCTCCTACGAGCAGTACTTC.

The chain is built from TRBV7-2 and TRBJ2-7; D is possibly TRBD2 (5 bases). The germline V and J ends were trimmed by 5 bases and 0 bases, with 11 bases remaining between them. Germline V gene lookup returns CDR1 SGHTA and CDR2 FQGNSA. This CDR3 has 14 amino acids. Here the CDR3 DNA reads TGTGCCAGCAGCCCCGGAGGCAGCTCCTACGAGCAGTACTTC. Amino acids: CASSPGGSSYEQYF. The full variable domain, in which reference TRBV7-2 and TRBJ2-7 provide the parts outside the CDR3, is GAGVSQSPSNKVTEKGKDVELRCDPISGHTALYWYRQSLGQGLEFLIYFQGNSAPDKSGLPSDRFSAERTGGSVSTLTIQRTQQEDSAVYLCASSPGGSSYEQYFGPGTRLTVT.

The rearrangement links TRBV5-8 to TRBJ1-2; D is perhaps TRBD1 (6 bases). The ends were cut back, 7 bases at V and 2 bases at J, with 15 bases in the middle. The V gene's germline CDR1 is SGHTS and CDR2 YDEGEE. CDR3 length equals 14 residues. This chain's CDR3 is CASLLGGRNYGYTF. The CDR3 DNA reads TGTGCCAGCCTCTTGGGGGGGCGGAACTATGGCTACACCTTC.

This clone was counted only a few times. The rearrangement uses TRBV21-1 and TRBJ1-6. TRBV21-1 is assigned pseudogene status. The CDR3 totals 17 residues. Here the CDR3 reads CASSKGGGEIPESPLHF. CDR3 nucleotide sequence: TGTGCCAGCAGCAAAGGGGGGGGCGAAATCCCTGAGTCACCCCTCCACTTT.

The chain is built from TRBV5-6 and TRBJ1-1; D is perhaps TRBD1 (5 bases). Trimming took off 4 bases at V and 0 bases at J, with 16 bases between the two ends. There are 16 residues in the CDR3. Germline V gene lookup returns CDR1 SGHDT and CDR2 YYEEEE. Here the CDR3 reads CASSLRGTSVNTEAFF. The CDR3 DNA follows: TGTGCCAGCAGCCTCCGGGGGACTTCCGTGAACACTGAAGCTTTCTTT.

The chain couples TRBV10-3 to TRBJ2-3, with 9 positions matching TRBD1. CDR1 is ENHRY, CDR2 SYGVKD, per germline. V was pared by 4 bases and J by 3 bases, with 5 bases of the junction left unmatched. The CDR3 has 15 residues. CDR3 residues: CAISGRDRVTDTQYF. The CDR3 DNA sequence: TGTGCCATCAGTGGGCGGGACAGGGTTACAGATACGCAGTATTTT.

The V gene is TRBV7-9, the J gene TRBJ1-2; 10 bases align to TRBD1. The CDR3 extends over 16 amino acids. V dropped 5 bases and J dropped 6; count of bases not matched to a gene: 12. Germline CDR1 SEHNR, CDR2 FQNEAQ (reference sequence). The DNA of the CDR3 is TGTGCCAGCAGCGGCCGAACCGGGACAGGGGTTAATGGCTACACCTTC. Its protein is CASSGRTGTGVNGYTF.

This rearrangement joins TRBV5-8 to TRBJ1-2, with a tentative D call TRBD1 (5 bases). Germline V gives CDR1 SGHTS, CDR2 YDEGEE. Trimming left V 4 bases short and J 7 bases short, with 23 bases between. The CDR3 covers 16 residues. Written as DNA, the CDR3 is TGTGCCAGCAGCCCCCAAGGCGGCAGGGCTTCGGCTGGCTACACCTTC. Its protein product is CASSPQGGRASAGYTF.

The J gene is TRBJ2-1, the V gene TRBV7-9; D possibly corresponds to TRBD2 (5 bases). Trimming took off 6 bases at V and 8 bases at J, with 11 bases between the two ends. In germline, CDR1 is SEHNR, CDR2 FQNEAQ (reference sequence). This CDR3 has 12 amino acids. The CDR3 sequence is CASRPTGDEQFF. CDR3 in DNA: TGTGCCAGCAGACCCACCGGGGATGAGCAGTTCTTC.